This T cell receptor (beta chain) was captured by sequencing in a study of blood T cell repertoires in COVID-19. Study summary: Sites across the United States, Italy and Spain contributed samples from acute and convalescent COVID-19. Sample material is recorded as cDNA or gDNA derived from T cells, B-cell-depleted T cells, or PBMCs.

The length of the CDR3 is 15 residues. The ends lost 9 bases at V and 6 bases at J; junction bases unmatched: 5. CDR1 and CDR2 from the germline V gene are KGHDR and SFDVKD. Original data processing: Estimates of nucleated cell counts were drawn from the amplification of reference gene primers. Clones were read by immunoSEQ multiplex PCR, and TCRdb kept only the in-frame ones, dropping some. D and trimming come from the DNA, and the V and J calls and clone size come from that table. The sample has more than 110,000 clones, around 82% seen once. The receptor was isolated from a human donor in a cohort sampled during active COVID-19. V usage is TRBV24-1 and J usage is TRBJ2-3, with 16 bases identical to TRBD2. Input material: peripheral blood. DNA for the CDR3: TGTGCCACCGGGACTAGCGGGGGGGCTGGGGATACGCAGTATTTT. The encoded protein is CATGTSGGAGDTQYF.